A selection of T cell receptor beta chains follows, all from one sample in a study of blood T cell repertoires in COVID-19. Assay used: immunoSEQ multiplex PCR; TCRdb lists only in-frame clones, some missing. The sample carries 250,000 to 400,000 clones, roughly 86% recorded once. The sequenced sample was PBMCs or T cells enriched from blood (not recorded which). The receptors come from a woman aged 30 to 39 who had recovered from COVID-19. The CDR3 runs from the conserved cysteine through the conserved F or W. The D gene is left open where the match is weak. The size entry is marked missing in some rows and otherwise reads once, few, many or a size class.

TRBD1,TRBV19,.,TRBJ1-2,TGTGCCAGTAATCCATATGGGACAGGGTTTTCCTATGGCTACACCTTC,CASNPYGTGFSYGYTF
.,TRBV25-1,.,TRBJ1-4,TGTGCCAGCACTCCCCGGGGGGCAACTAATGAAAAACTGTTTTTT,CASTPRGATNEKLFF
.,TRBV2,.,TRBJ1-3,.,CASSTSGSAGNTIYF
TRBD1,TRBV24-1,.,TRBJ2-3,TGTGCCACCAGTGGTTTAGGGACAGGGGGCGGAGATACGCAGTATTTT,CATSGLGTGGGDTQYF
.,TRBV14,.,TRBJ1-2,TGTGCCAGCAGCCAAGGCGGTTTTGGCTACACCTTC,CASSQGGFGYTF
TRBD2,TRBV6-2/TRBV6-3,few,TRBJ2-1,TGTGCCAGCAGTTCTCCGGGACTAGCGGGGGGACGTGAGCAGTTCTTC,CASSSPGLAGGREQFF
TRBD2,TRBV5-1,.,TRBJ2-7,TGCGCCAGCAGCTCAAATAGCGGGGGGGCCTCCGAGCAGTACTTC,CASSSNSGGASEQYF
.,TRBV28,.,TRBJ2-1,TGTGCCAGCAGTTTTCGTTACGACAGCCACAATGAGCAGTTCTTC,CASSFRYDSHNEQFF
TRBD1,TRBV5-3,.,TRBJ2-7,TGTGCCAGCATTAAAGGCCGGGACAGTCGAACCTACGAGCAGTACTTC,CASIKGRDSRTYEQYF
.,TRBV19,.,TRBJ1-2,TGTGCCAGTACCCAGGGAACCAACTATGGCTACACCTTC,CASTQGTNYGYTF
TRBD1,TRBV18,once,TRBJ2-1,TGTGCCAGCTCACCGGGACAGGGGGCATACAATGAGCAGTTCTTC,CASSPGQGAYNEQFF
TRBD1,TRBV29-1,.,TRBJ2-7,TGCAGCGCCTCCGGGACAGGCTACGAGCAGTACTTC,CSASGTGYEQYF
.,TRBV15,.,TRBJ2-2,TGTGCCACCAGCAGAGATCGGTACACCGGGGAGCTGTTTTTT,CATSRDRYTGELFF
TRBD1,TRBV6-6,.,TRBJ1-2,TGTGCCAGCAGACAGGGGTTGGACTATGGCTACACCTTC,CASRQGLDYGYTF
.,TRBV15,.,TRBJ2-5,TGTGCCACCGGGAGGTTGGAGACCCAGTACTTC,CATGRLETQYF
.,TRBV5-4,.,TRBJ2-7,TGTGCCAGCAGCCCGGACAGCCTCTCCTACGAGCAGTACTTC,CASSPDSLSYEQYF
TRBD1,TRBV19,.,TRBJ1-1,TGTGCCAGTAGTAAACTACAGGGACAGGGTAGGACTGAAGCTTTCTTT,CASSKLQGQGRTEAFF
.,TRBV27,.,TRBJ1-5,TGTGCCAGCAGTTTATCGACGGGGGGTGAAGGCAATCAGCCCCAGCATTTT,CASSLSTGGEGNQPQHF
TRBD1,TRBV2,.,TRBJ1-2,TGTGCCAGCAACGACAGGGGGCCTTGGGGCTACACCTTC,CASNDRGPWGYTF
.,TRBV10-2,.,TRBJ1-2,TGCGCCAGCAGTGAGAGGGGAGGTGGCTACACCTTC,CASSERGGGYTF
.,TRBV12-3/TRBV12-4,.,TRBJ1-4,TGTGCCAGCAGTCCAGGGATTGAAAAACTGTTTTTT,CASSPGIEKLFF
.,TRBV7-9,.,TRBJ1-6,TGTGCCAGCAGCTTAGAGGAACTATTGGTGGGTTCACCCCTCCACTTT,CASSLEELLVGSPLHF
TRBD1,TRBV5-1,.,TRBJ1-1,TGCGCCAGCAGCGGGACAGGGTCTGGGGACACTGAAGCTTTCTTT,CASSGTGSGDTEAFF
TRBD2,TRBV5-1,.,TRBJ2-1,TGCGCCAGCAGCTTGGGGCTAGCGGGGGGGATTAAGAATGAGCAGTTCTTC,CASSLGLAGGIKNEQFF
TRBD2,TRBV28,.,TRBJ2-3,TGTGCCAGCAGTTTACTCCGACTAGCGGGGGGGCGAGCAGATACGCAGTATTTT,CASSLLRLAGGRADTQYF
TRBD2,TRBV30,.,TRBJ2-7,TGTGCCTGGAGTCTTGGACTAGCGGGGACCTCCTACGAGCAGTACTTC,CAWSLGLAGTSYEQYF
.,TRBV2,.,TRBJ2-5,TGTGCCAGCAGTGAAGGACTAGGTGTGACCCAGTACTTC,CASSEGLGVTQYF
.,TRBV9,.,TRBJ2-1,TGTGCCAGCAGCTTCCAGGGTTTACAAGGTGATCGGCAGTTCTTC,CASSFQGLQGDRQFF
.,TRBV29-1,.,TRBJ1-3,TGCAGCGTTGTGGGCCCCCTCTCTGGAAACACCATATATTTT,CSVVGPLSGNTIYF
TRBD1,TRBV4-3,.,TRBJ2-5,TGCGCCAGCAGCCGAGGACAGGGTCAAGAGACCCAGTACTTC,CASSRGQGQETQYF
.,TRBV4-1,.,TRBJ2-7,TGCGCCAGCAGCCAAGATGAGCACGAGCAGTACTTC,CASSQDEHEQYF
.,TRBV21-1,few,TRBJ2-1,TGTGCCAGCAGCAAAAGCGGGGATGAGCAGTTCTTC,CASSKSGDEQFF
.,TRBV12-5,.,TRBJ2-1,TGTGCTAGTGGGGGGGCTTTGGCGGGTTACAATGAGCAGTTCTTC,CASGGALAGYNEQFF
TRBD2,TRBV9,.,TRBJ2-2,TGTGCCAGCAGCGAACGGACTAGCGGGGGGGACGGGGAGCTGTTTTTT,CASSERTSGGDGELFF
.,TRBV3-1/TRBV3-2,.,TRBJ1-5,TGTGCCAGCAGCCAAGATTCGGGGGTGTGGCAGCCCCAGCATTTT,CASSQDSGVWQPQHF
.,TRBV7-3,.,TRBJ1-4,TGTGCCAGCAGCTTACAGGGGATTCGGGATGAAAAACTGTTTTTT,CASSLQGIRDEKLFF
TRBD2,TRBV4-1,.,TRBJ2-5,TGCGCCAGCAGCCAAGTCGGACTAGCGGGGGAGACCCAGTACTTC,CASSQVGLAGETQYF
.,TRBV5-1,.,TRBJ1-2,TGCGCCAGCAGCTCGATCGGGTGGGATGGCTACACCTTC,CASSSIGWDGYTF
.,TRBV18,.,TRBJ2-5,TGTGCCAGCTCACCCAGACAAGAGACCCAGTACTTC,CASSPRQETQYF
.,TRBV6-5,.,TRBJ1-2,TGTGCCAGCAGATCTAGGGGTAACTATGGCTACACCTTC,CASRSRGNYGYTF
.,TRBV4-3,.,TRBJ1-3,TGCGCCAGCAGCCAGGAAGACAGTATCGCTGGAAACACCATATATTTT,CASSQEDSIAGNTIYF
.,TRBV7-6,.,TRBJ1-1,TGTGCCAGCAGCTTGAGTTACAGGGAAGCGATGAACACTGAAGCTTTCTTT,CASSLSYREAMNTEAFF
.,TRBV7-9,.,TRBJ1-4,TGTGCCAGCAGCCCCCGGTGGGGAGGTCGGGATAAAAAACTGTTTTTT,CASSPRWGGRDKKLFF
.,TRBV20-1,.,TRBJ2-7,TGCAGTGCTAGTCCGACCCTTGTCGGGGGTGAGCAGTACTTC,CSASPTLVGGEQYF
.,TRBV27,.,TRBJ1-3,TGTGCCAGCAGCCCCCGGGCAGGACTCTCTGGAAACACCATATATTTT,CASSPRAGLSGNTIYF
.,TRBV27,.,TRBJ1-6,TGTGCCAGCAGGGCCCTAACGAGGGCACCCCTCCACTTT,CASRALTRAPLHF
.,TRBV21-1,.,TRBJ2-6,TGTGCCAGCAGCAAAGAGGGGGTCCTAAGCTCTGGGGCCAACGTCCTGACTTTC,CASSKEGVLSSGANVLTF
.,TRBV5-4,once,TRBJ2-7,TGTGCCAGCAGCAGCGACAGCCCCTCCTACGAGCAGTACTTC,CASSSDSPSYEQYF
TRBD1,TRBV28,.,TRBJ2-2,TGTGCCAGCAGTTCGCCCGGGACAGGGATCGCCGGGGAGCTGTTTTTT,CASSSPGTGIAGELFF
TRBD1,TRBV10-3,.,TRBJ1-1,TGTGCCATCAGTGAGGACAGGGTAAGGACTGAAGCTTTCTTT,CAISEDRVRTEAFF
TRBD2,TRBV27,.,TRBJ2-3,TGTGCCAGCAGGCCTAGCGGGGGCACAGATACGCAGTATTTT,CASRPSGGTDTQYF
TRBD2,TRBV5-1,.,TRBJ2-5,TGCGCCAGCAGCTTGGAGGGTAGCGGGGGGGCCCCGCGAGAGACCCAGTACTTC,CASSLEGSGGAPRETQYF
.,TRBV7-3,.,TRBJ2-5,TGTGCCAGCAGCCCGGGGGGCGGGACGTACCAAGAGACCCAGTACTTC,CASSPGGGTYQETQYF
.,TRBV28,.,TRBJ1-2,TGTGCCAGCTGGAGGCCGAATAATAACTATGGCTACACCTTC,CASWRPNNNYGYTF
.,TRBV5-1,.,TRBJ1-3,TGCGCCAGCAGCTTCGGTGCAGGGATCGTTGGAAACACCATATATTTT,CASSFGAGIVGNTIYF
.,TRBV7-2,.,TRBJ2-1,TGTGCCAGCAGCTTGGGGGCGAATGAGCAGTTCTTC,CASSLGANEQFF
.,TRBV3-1/TRBV3-2,.,TRBJ2-2,TGTGCCAGCAGCCAAGACCAAACTCGGGCCGGGGAGCTGTTTTTT,CASSQDQTRAGELFF
.,TRBV28,.,TRBJ1-2,TGTGCCAGCAGTTTACTAGGAGCCCGGTATGGCTACACCTTC,CASSLLGARYGYTF